A single sample gave rise to the 5 T cell receptor beta chains below, sequenced in a study of T cells in Graves' hyperthyroidism and ophthalmopathy. Using RNA transcripts as the source, TCR beta CDR3 regions were amplified. The TCR CDR3 first-round RT-PCR relied on the HTBI primer set. TCRdb independently ran MiXCR on the multiplex PCR reads; one entry per CDR3 protein. The data hold under 300,000 distinct CDR3 sequences, with around 15% observed a single time. The sample comprised blood. The receptors originated from a woman in her 50s with Graves' hyperthyroidism that later progressed to Graves' ophthalmopathy.

About this clonotype: A read error may be the cause here, since a much bigger clone is one base away. V and J are TRBV25-1 and TRBJ2-2, with D perhaps TRBD1 or TRBD2 (5 bases each). CDR1 is MGHDK, CDR2 SYGVNS, per germline. This CDR3 is built from 14 residues. CDR3 region: CASSVGHRTGEPFF. The CDR3 DNA follows: TGTGCCAGCAGTGTCGGACATCGCACCGGGGAGCCGTTTTTT.

As DNA, the CDR3 is TGCGCCAGCAGCAGGGGGACAGGGGCCGAGCAGTACTTC. Translation gives CASSRGTGAEQYF. V and J are TRBV5-1 and TRBJ2-7; 10 nucleotides align to TRBD1. The germline V gene encodes CDR1 SGHRS and CDR2 YFSETQ. V was pared by 4 bases and J by 6 bases, with 4 bases of the junction left unmatched. The CDR3 is 13 amino acids.

This clonotype was found many times. The chain has TRBV10-3 and TRBJ2-3; D not resolved. V dropped 3 bases and J dropped 0 bases, with 1 base sitting between them. CDR1 and CDR2 (germline): ENHRY, SYGVKD. The CDR3 has 12 amino acids. The chain's CDR3 is CAISDSTDTQYF. CDR3 DNA: TGTGCCATCAGTGACAGCACAGATACGCAGTATTTT.

In this sample, this clonotype turned up many times. V is TRBV30 and J is TRBJ1-5; the D is unclear. The CDR3 runs 14 residues. V lost 2 bases and J 3 bases, leaving 11 bases between the germline ends. Looked up from germline, CDR1 is GTSNPN and CDR2 is SVGIG (reference sequence). The CDR3 spells CAWSKSGSNQPQHF. As DNA, the CDR3 is TGTGCCTGGAGTAAATCCGGGTCCAATCAGCCCCAGCATTTT.

V gene TRBV7-3 combines with J gene TRBJ2-1; TRBD1 matches 9 bases. V lost 0 bases and J lost 8; bases outside the gene matches: 11. CDR1 SGHTA and CDR2 FQGTGA come from the germline V gene. This CDR3 contains 17 residues. CDR3 in DNA: TGTGCCAGCAGCTTAACGGGCGGGACAGGGCGACTCCATGAGCAGTTCTTC. Translated, it gives CASSLTGGTGRLHEQFF.